These T cell receptor beta chains were read from a single sample in a study of post-analysis software for immune sequencing data. TCRdb reprocessed the PCR reads with MiXCR, giving one entry per CDR3 protein. The sample records more than 450,000 distinct CDR3 sequences, around 31% being singletons. Specimen: blood. The receptors shown here come from a girl aged 2 to 17 with multiple sclerosis. CDR3s include the opening cysteine and the closing phenylalanine or tryptophan.

V gene	CDR3 protein
TRBV7-6	CASSSWTKEGTQYF
TRBV20-1	CSARTGYNTDTQYF
TRBV10-2	CASGPGGTPKGTQYF
TRBV2	CARGENTDTQYF
TRBV10-3	CAISESGRSSYEQYF
TRBV12-3/TRBV12-4	CASSLTSGGVTDTQYF
TRBV6-1	CASSGWDRSSYNEQFF
TRBV20-1	CSAKRDRLSNQPQHF
TRBV6-6	CASSSDSRAQYF
TRBV12-3/TRBV12-4	CASSRRVRTDVQYF
TRBV5-6	CASSPRGRHSQETQYF
TRBV25-1	CASRGPGGILGYTF
TRBV7-8	CASSQMDSRYTF
TRBV12-3/TRBV12-4	CASSLSLGVNQPQHF
TRBV9	CASSPGHGSYEQYF
TRBV4-1	CASSQDSGGPTISYEQYF
TRBV6-5	CASSLAEEWNTEAFF
TRBV4-1	CASSQVLGFGTDTQYF
TRBV29-1	CSPAQPQHF
TRBV7-6	CASSLSSRRTDTQYF
TRBV7-8	CASSLAPSGGVETQYF
TRBV2	CASNRDPNEKLFF
TRBV5-1	CAGKGTSGPSYNEQFF
TRBV5-1	CASSPPGLAGALYEQYF
TRBV4-1	CASSQVRASGGDRSYEQYF
TRBV6-6	CASSYSITGLQETQYF
TRBV3-1	CASSQFPLPSMNTEAFF
TRBV10-3	CAISGVGDQPQHF
TRBV14	CASSQEWGQGGNEQFF
TRBV7-2	CASSLGQQGWETQYF
TRBV6-5	CASSPDRIQETQYF
TRBV2	CASATGNYEQYF
TRBV7-8	CASSERGLGYTF
TRBV3-1	CASSLGLGPPTTQYF
TRBV3-1	CASSQDPAGSRYTF
TRBV6-4	CASSPGPGNTEAFF
TRBV3-1	CASSRGSGRGSTDTQYF
TRBV29-1	CSVEDLGSRPYGYTF
TRBV6-2/TRBV6-3	CASRPRDPFTDTQYF
TRBV20-1	CSASSSGATDTQYF
TRBV11-2	CANSPDWDRPIRDEQFF